These 30 T cell receptor beta chains share one sample of origin, sequenced in a study of T cells after yellow fever vaccination. In TCRdb, the 5' RACE reads were re-called with MiXCR into one record per CDR3 protein. The data contain approximately 450,000 distinct CDR3 sequences, approximately 19% of them singletons. This material consisted of PBMCs, taken before the yellow fever booster vaccination. The receptor source for this set is a man younger than 35 who received the YFV17D yellow fever vaccine.

This chain connects TRBV7-8 to TRBJ2-1; D gene uncertain. Germline V gives CDR1 SGHVS, CDR2 FQNEAQ. This CDR3 is built from 14 residues. The ends were cut back, 6 bases at V and 3 bases at J, with 12 bases in the middle. The DNA for the CDR3 is TGTGCCAGCAGAACGGCACCGGGCTACAATGAGCAGTTCTTC. Translation gives CASRTAPGYNEQFF.

The chain links TRBV15 to TRBJ1-5; a possible D gene is TRBD1 (5 bases). V was cut by 1 base and J by 7 bases, with 11 bases left in between. CDR3 length equals 14 residues. CDR1 LNHNV and CDR2 YYDKDF come from the germline V gene (reference sequence). CDR3 DNA: TGTGCCACCAGCAGAGCGGGGCAAACGCAGCCCCAGCATTTT. Protein product: CATSRAGQTQPQHF.

Ten or more counts support this clonotype. The chain employs TRBV11-2 and TRBJ1-5, with 10 positions matching TRBD1. CDR1 is SGHAT and CDR2 is FQNNGV in the germline V gene. Trimming took 4 bases from V and 5 from J; bases not matched to a gene: 5. The CDR3 loop spans 15 amino acids. CDR3 DNA: TGTGCCAGCAGCTCCGGACAGGGGGATGATCAGCCCCAGCATTTT. This sequence encodes CASSSGQGDDQPQHF.

This sequence joins TRBV5-1 and TRBJ2-1; D is perhaps TRBD1 (6 bases). The CDR3 is 13 amino acids. Trimming shortened V by 2 bases and J by 7 bases, and 10 bases separated the two germline ends. CDR1 is SGHRS and CDR2 is YFSETQ in the germline V gene. The CDR3 spells CASSLQGANEQFF. As DNA, the CDR3 is TGCGCCAGCAGCTTACAGGGAGCGAATGAGCAGTTCTTC.

This clonotype turned up a few times. V usage is TRBV7-2 and J usage is TRBJ2-7; D is possibly TRBD1 or TRBD2 (8 bases each). The germline CDR1 and CDR2 sequences are SGHTA and FQGNSA. V was trimmed by 0 bases and J by 7 bases, leaving 13 bases between them. The CDR3 contains 14 residues. CDR3 in amino acids: CASSLASGDREQYF. DNA of the CDR3: TGTGCCAGCAGCTTAGCTAGCGGGGACAGGGAGCAGTACTTC.

The rearrangement uses TRBV4-3 and TRBJ1-5; D is perhaps TRBD1 (5 bases). CDR1 LGHNA and CDR2 YSLEER come from the germline V gene. This CDR3 comprises 15 residues. The ends were cut back, 0 bases at V and 4 bases at J, with 10 bases in the middle. Here the CDR3 DNA reads TGCGCCAGCAGCCAAGAGATTGGGACTAATCAGCCCCAGCATTTT. Its translation is CASSQEIGTNQPQHF.

V and J are TRBV7-9 and TRBJ2-5; D tentatively fits TRBD1 or TRBD2 (5 bases each). The CDR3 consists of 13 residues. The germline V gene encodes CDR1 SEHNR and CDR2 FQNEAQ (reference sequence). The ends were cut back, 3 bases at V and 7 bases at J, with 12 bases in the middle. The CDR3 DNA reads TGTGCCAGCAGCTTTATGGGGGAATGGACCCAGTACTTC. Translating it yields CASSFMGEWTQYF.

The V gene is TRBV4-3, the J gene TRBJ1-1; D call uncertain. Germline V lookup: CDR1 LGHNA, CDR2 YSLEER. The CDR3 is 13 residues long. Between the trimmed V and J ends, which lost 8 bases and 5 bases, there was a span of 15 bases. CDR3 in amino acids: CASFRSLGTEAFF. The CDR3 coding sequence is TGCGCCAGCTTCCGCAGTCTTGGTACTGAAGCTTTCTTT.

The chain has TRBV6-6 and TRBJ2-1, with D uncertain. The ends were cut back, 2 bases at V and 3 bases at J, with 8 bases in the middle. The CDR3 contains 14 residues. Germline CDR1 and CDR2: MNHNY and SVGAGI (reference sequence). CDR3 sequence reads: CASSYEVSYNEQFF. The DNA for the CDR3 is TGTGCCAGCAGTTACGAGGTCAGCTACAATGAGCAGTTCTTC.

The chain couples TRBV19 to TRBJ2-3; the D is unclear. The ends were cut back, 5 bases at V and 0 bases at J, with 12 bases in the middle. Germline loops: CDR1 LNHDA, CDR2 SQIVND (reference sequence). The CDR3 contains 15 residues. The CDR3 here is CASSDQTYSTDTQYF. CDR3 DNA sequence: TGTGCCAGTAGTGACCAGACCTACAGCACAGATACGCAGTATTTT.

This clonotype was seen repeatedly, ten times or more. The chain links TRBV5-1 to TRBJ1-1, with TRBD1 as a possible D gene (6 bases). The CDR3 sequence is 13 residues long. Germline V lookup: CDR1 SGHRS, CDR2 YFSETQ. V was cut by 0 bases and J by 7 bases, with 10 bases left in between. The CDR3 DNA is TGCGCCAGCAGCTTGGGGACAGCCGGTGAAGCTTTCTTT. This gives the protein CASSLGTAGEAFF.

This clonotype has more than one count but fewer than ten. The rearrangement joins TRBV27 to TRBJ2-5, with D perhaps TRBD1 (5 bases). The V end was cut by 5 bases, the J end by 6 bases, with 22 bases between. The CDR3 runs 16 residues. Germline V gene sequence: CDR1 MNHEY, CDR2 SMNVEV (reference sequence). The CDR3 DNA sequence: TGTGCCAGCAGTCCTCATGGGCAGGGTGGCCGGAAGACCCAGTACTTC. Translation: CASSPHGQGGRKTQYF.

The J gene is TRBJ1-1, the V gene TRBV4-3; tentative D call: TRBD1 (6 bases). The CDR3 consists of 15 residues. The germline gives CDR1 LGHNA, CDR2 YSLEER. Trimming cost V 0 bases and J 4 bases, with 12 bases left between them. The CDR3: CASSQERWDITEAFF. The CDR3 nucleotides are TGCGCCAGCAGCCAAGAACGATGGGACATCACTGAAGCTTTCTTT.

This clonotype was seen more than once but under ten times. The chain recombines TRBV29-1 with TRBJ2-1; D perhaps matches TRBD1 (6 bases). V shed 5 bases and J shed 7 bases, with 9 bases lying between them. The germline V gene has CDR1 SQVTM and CDR2 ANQGSEA. The CDR3 runs to 11 residues. CDR3 in amino acids: CSVRQGNEQFF. CDR3 DNA: TGCAGCGTTCGGCAGGGGAATGAGCAGTTCTTC.

The chain uses TRBV24-1 and TRBJ1-2, with 8 positions matching TRBD1. Trimming removed 4 bases from V and 7 bases from J; junction bases left unmatched: 7. The CDR3 runs 14 residues. CDR1 is KGHDR, CDR2 SFDVKD, per germline. CDR3 loop: CATSDTRTGLGYTF. CDR3 in DNA: TGTGCCACCAGTGACACTCGGACAGGGCTTGGCTACACCTTC.

This clonotype occurred a few times. In nucleotides, the CDR3 is TGTGCCAGCAGTTTCCCGGGACTAGTGGATGGGACCCAGTACTTC. Its translation is CASSFPGLVDGTQYF. The V call is TRBV12-3 or TRBV12-4, the J call TRBJ2-5; TRBD2 matches at 8 bases. CDR3 length: 15 residues. V trimming: 3 bases; J trimming: 7 bases; junction bases outside the gene matches: 10.

V and J are TRBV6-5 and TRBJ2-4, with D uncertain. Trimming pared 6 bases from V and 8 bases from J, leaving 14 bases between. Germline V gene data show CDR1 as MNHEY and CDR2 as SVGAGI. The CDR3 covers 13 residues. CDR3: CASRQVKNDIQYF. In nucleotides, the CDR3 is TGTGCCAGCAGGCAGGTGAAGAACGACATTCAGTACTTC.

This clonotype was seen a few times. This chain uses TRBV12-3 or TRBV12-4 with TRBJ2-7; maybe TRBD1 (6 bases). The CDR3 is 13 residues long. V shed 3 bases and J shed 2 bases, with 8 bases lying between them. In DNA, the CDR3 is TGTGCCAGCAGTTTGACAGGTACCTACGAGCAGTACGTC. It translates to CASSLTGTYEQYV.

The CDR3 reads CASTQMAGGSLDEQYF. Here the CDR3 DNA reads TGTGCCAGCACCCAGATGGCGGGGGGCTCTCTGGACGAGCAGTACTTC. This chain links TRBV18 with TRBJ2-7; 8 bases fit TRBD2. Germline V gives CDR1 KGHSH, CDR2 LQKENI. The CDR3 contains 16 residues. V was clipped by 8 bases and J by 5 bases; unmatched bases: 17.

The J gene is TRBJ1-5, the V gene TRBV21-1; the table's D call TRBD1 went unverified against the DNA. TRBV21-1 is annotated as a pseudogene. The length of the CDR3 is 14 residues. CDR3 nucleotides: TGTGCCAGCGGGACAGGGAGTGATTCGCAGCCCCAGCATTTT. Translating gives CASGTGSDSQPQHF.

The chain links TRBV12-3 or TRBV12-4 to TRBJ1-1, with D hard to call. Trimming took off 5 bases at V and 10 bases at J, with 11 bases between the two ends. The CDR3 totals 11 residues. The CDR3 coding sequence is TGTGCCAGCAGTAGCCTCATTGGAGCTTTCTTT. It translates to CASSSLIGAFF.

The gene calls are TRBV5-5 and TRBJ1-3; 8 bases line up with TRBD1. V dropped 5 bases and J dropped 0; count of bases not matched to a gene: 4. Germline CDR1 SGHKS, CDR2 YYEKEE (reference sequence). This CDR3 is built from 15 residues. The DNA for the CDR3 is TGTGCCAGCAGACCCCAGGGGGCCTCTGGAAACACCATATATTTT. Translation: CASRPQGASGNTIYF.

This clonotype was counted only a few times. This chain joins TRBV20-1 and TRBJ2-7; D perhaps matches TRBD2 (6 bases). This CDR3 has 13 amino acids. Germline V CDR1 and CDR2: DFQATT, SNEGSKA (reference sequence). Trimming shortened V by 6 bases and J by 1 base, and 13 bases separated the two germline ends. CDR3 amino acids: CSARDSRSYEQYV. Written as DNA, the CDR3 is TGCAGTGCAAGGGACTCTCGGTCCTACGAGCAGTACGTC.

This clonotype turned up a few times. J is TRBJ2-1 and V is TRBV11-2; 10 nucleotides line up with TRBD2. Germline trimming cut 0 bases from V and 7 bases from J; bases unmatched to any gene: 3. This CDR3 has 15 amino acids. Germline values: CDR1 SGHAT, CDR2 FQNNGV. The CDR3 nucleotides read TGTGCCAGCAGCTTAGAAGCGGGGGGGCGAAATGAGCAGTTCTTC. The encoded protein is CASSLEAGGRNEQFF. Complete variable domain (other parts from reference TRBV11-2 and TRBJ2-1): EAGVAQSPRYKIIEKRQSVAFWCNPISGHATLYWYQQILGQGPKLLIQFQNNGVVDDSQLPKDRFSAERLKGVDSTLKIQPAKLEDSAVYLCASSLEAGGRNEQFFGPGTRLTVL.

With regard to this clonotype: An end of the junction differs from the germline gene, which may be a read error. The chain employs TRBV12-3 or TRBV12-4 and TRBJ1-1; D might be TRBD1 (6 bases). CDR3 size: 13 residues. The CDR3 bases are TGTGCCAGCAGTTTAGCTCAAACGGGGGGGCCCGTCTTT. This gives the protein CASSLAQTGGPVF.

The chain is built from TRBV10-3 and TRBJ2-7; perhaps TRBD1 as D (5 bases). CDR1 ENHRY and CDR2 SYGVKD come from the germline V gene. The CDR3 has 12 amino acids. Between the trimmed V and J ends, which lost 8 bases and 2 bases, there was a span of 10 bases. As DNA, the CDR3 is TGTGCCATCCAGTCAGGGACCTACGAGCAGTACTTC. Translated: CAIQSGTYEQYF.

The chain employs TRBV4-3 and TRBJ2-2; TRBD1 agrees at 7 bases. V was clipped by 2 bases and J by 2 bases; unmatched bases: 2. Germline CDR1 is LGHNA and CDR2 is YSLEER. The CDR3 extends over 15 amino acids. The CDR3, as DNA: TGCGCCAGCAGCCAAAACAGGGGAAACACCGGGGAGCTGTTTTTT. Encoded protein: CASSQNRGNTGELFF.

Only a few counts were recorded for this clonotype. The chain combines TRBV12-3 or TRBV12-4 with TRBJ2-3; TRBD2 agrees at 7 bases. The CDR3 has 16 residues. Germline trimming cut 4 bases from V and 5 bases from J; bases unmatched to any gene: 12. CDR3 DNA sequence: TGTGCCAGCAGTTACCTCCCTGGGGGGGGAGGAGATACGCAGTATTTT. Translation gives CASSYLPGGGGDTQYF.

The chain couples TRBV7-9 to TRBJ2-3; 11 bases agree with TRBD2. V trimming: 7 bases; J trimming: 8 bases; junction bases outside the gene matches: 5. The CDR3 has 13 amino acids. Germline CDR1 reads SEHNR; CDR2 reads FQNEAQ (reference sequence). The CDR3 region is CASILAGDVTQYF. In DNA form, the CDR3 reads TGTGCCAGCATACTAGCGGGGGACGTTACGCAGTATTTT.

The DNA of the CDR3 is TGTGCCAGCTCACCAGAATTTGAGGCCGGGGAGCTGTTTTTT. Translated, it gives CASSPEFEAGELFF. The chain uses TRBV18 and TRBJ2-2; D is undetermined. The germline CDR1 and CDR2 sequences are KGHSH and LQKENI. The V end lost 2 bases, the J end lost 6 bases, and 10 bases lay between the germline ends. This CDR3 has 14 residues.